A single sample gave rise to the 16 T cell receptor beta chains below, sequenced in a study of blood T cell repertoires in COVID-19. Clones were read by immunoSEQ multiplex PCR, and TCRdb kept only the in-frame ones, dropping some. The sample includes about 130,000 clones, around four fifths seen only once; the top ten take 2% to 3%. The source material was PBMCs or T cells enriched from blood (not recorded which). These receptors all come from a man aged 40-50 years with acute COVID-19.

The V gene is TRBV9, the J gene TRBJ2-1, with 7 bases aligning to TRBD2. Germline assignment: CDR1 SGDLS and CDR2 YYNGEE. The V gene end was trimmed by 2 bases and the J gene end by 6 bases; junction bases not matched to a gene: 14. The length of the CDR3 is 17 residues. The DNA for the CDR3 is TGTGCCAGCAGCGTCGGACTGATGGCGGGAGTGGCCAATGAGCAGTTCTTC. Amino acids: CASSVGLMAGVANEQFF.

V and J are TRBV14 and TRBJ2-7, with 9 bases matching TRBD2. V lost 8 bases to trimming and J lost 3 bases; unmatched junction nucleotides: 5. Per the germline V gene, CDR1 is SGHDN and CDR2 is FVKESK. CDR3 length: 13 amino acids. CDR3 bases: TGTGCCAGCTCGAGCGGGGGGATCTACGAGCAGTACTTC. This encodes CASSSGGIYEQYF.

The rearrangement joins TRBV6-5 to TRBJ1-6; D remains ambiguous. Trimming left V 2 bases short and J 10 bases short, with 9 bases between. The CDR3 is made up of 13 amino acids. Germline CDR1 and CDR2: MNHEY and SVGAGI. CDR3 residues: CASSYGRRSPLHF. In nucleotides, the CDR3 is TGTGCCAGCAGTTACGGCAGGAGGTCACCCCTCCACTTT.

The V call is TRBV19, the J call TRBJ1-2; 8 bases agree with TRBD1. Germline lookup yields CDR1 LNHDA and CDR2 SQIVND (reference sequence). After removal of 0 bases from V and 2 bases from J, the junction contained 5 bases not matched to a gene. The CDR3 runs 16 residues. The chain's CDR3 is CASSIDVGQGNYGYTF. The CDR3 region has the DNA TGTGCCAGTAGTATAGATGTAGGACAGGGAAACTATGGCTACACCTTC. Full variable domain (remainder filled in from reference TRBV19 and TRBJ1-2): DGGITQSPKYLFRKEGQNVTLSCEQNLNHDAMYWYRQDPGQGLRLIYYSQIVNDFQKGDIAEGYSVSREKKESFPLTVTSAQKNPTAFYLCASSIDVGQGNYGYTFGSGTRLTVV.

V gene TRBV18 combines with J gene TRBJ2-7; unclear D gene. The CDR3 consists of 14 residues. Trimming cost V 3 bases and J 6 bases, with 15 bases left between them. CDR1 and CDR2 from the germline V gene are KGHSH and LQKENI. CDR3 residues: CASSPPSVPLEQYF. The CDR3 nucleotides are TGTGCCAGCTCACCCCCCTCCGTTCCCCTCGAGCAGTACTTC.

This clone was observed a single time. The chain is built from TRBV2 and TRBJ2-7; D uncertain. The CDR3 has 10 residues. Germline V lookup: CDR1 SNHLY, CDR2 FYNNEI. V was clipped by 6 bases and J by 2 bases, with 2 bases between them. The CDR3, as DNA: TGTGCCAGCAGCGCCTACGAGCAGTACTTC. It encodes CASSAYEQYF.

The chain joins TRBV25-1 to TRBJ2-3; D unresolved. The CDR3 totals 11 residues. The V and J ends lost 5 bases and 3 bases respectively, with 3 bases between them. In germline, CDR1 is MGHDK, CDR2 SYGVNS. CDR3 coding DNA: TGTGCCAGCAGTTATACAGATACGCAGTATTTT. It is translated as CASSYTDTQYF.

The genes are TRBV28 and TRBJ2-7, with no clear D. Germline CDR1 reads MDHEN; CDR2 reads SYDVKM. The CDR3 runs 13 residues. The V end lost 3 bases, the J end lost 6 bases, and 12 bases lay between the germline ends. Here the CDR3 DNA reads TGTGCCAGCAGTTTCCCCACACCCCTCGAGCAGTACTTC. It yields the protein CASSFPTPLEQYF.

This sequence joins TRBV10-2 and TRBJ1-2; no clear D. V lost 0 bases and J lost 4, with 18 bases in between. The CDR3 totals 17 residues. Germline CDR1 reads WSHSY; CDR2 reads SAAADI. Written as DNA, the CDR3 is TGCGCCAGCAGTGAGTCGACTAGGCTGTCTCGGGGCTATGGCTACACCTTC. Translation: CASSESTRLSRGYGYTF.

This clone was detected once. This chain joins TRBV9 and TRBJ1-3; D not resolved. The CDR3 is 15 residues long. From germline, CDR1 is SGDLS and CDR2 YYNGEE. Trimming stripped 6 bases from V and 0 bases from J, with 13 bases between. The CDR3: CASNLDGVSGNTIYF. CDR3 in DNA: TGTGCCAGCAACCTCGACGGGGTCTCTGGAAACACCATATATTTT.

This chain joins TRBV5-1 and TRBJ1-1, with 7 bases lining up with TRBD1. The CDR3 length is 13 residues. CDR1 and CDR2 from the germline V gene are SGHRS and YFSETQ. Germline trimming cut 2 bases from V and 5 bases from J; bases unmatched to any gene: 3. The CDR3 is CASSFSGGTEAFF. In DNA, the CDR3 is TGCGCCAGCAGCTTCTCAGGGGGGACTGAAGCTTTCTTT.

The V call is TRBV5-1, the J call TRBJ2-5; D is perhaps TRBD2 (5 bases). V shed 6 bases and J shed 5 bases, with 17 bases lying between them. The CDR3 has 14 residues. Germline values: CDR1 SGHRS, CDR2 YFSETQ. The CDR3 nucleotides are TGCGCCAGCAACGACGGGATAGAAACGGAGACCCAGTACTTC. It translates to CASNDGIETETQYF.

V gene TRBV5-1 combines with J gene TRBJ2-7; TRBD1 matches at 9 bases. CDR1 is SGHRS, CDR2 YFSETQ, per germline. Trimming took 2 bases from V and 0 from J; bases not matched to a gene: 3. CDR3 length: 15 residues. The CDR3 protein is CASSLRTGASYEQYF. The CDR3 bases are TGCGCCAGCAGCTTAAGGACAGGGGCCTCCTACGAGCAGTACTTC. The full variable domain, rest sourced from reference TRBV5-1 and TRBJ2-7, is KAGVTQTPRYLIKTRGQQVTLSCSPISGHRSVSWYQQTPGQGLQFLFEYFSETQRNKGNFPGRFSGRQFSNSRSEMNVSTLELGDSALYLCASSLRTGASYEQYFGPGTRLTVT.

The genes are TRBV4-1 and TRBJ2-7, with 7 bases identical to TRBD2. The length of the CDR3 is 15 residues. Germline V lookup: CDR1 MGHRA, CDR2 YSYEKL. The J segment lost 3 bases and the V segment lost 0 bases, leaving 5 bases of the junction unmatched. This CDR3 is CASSQEAAGIYEQYF. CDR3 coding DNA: TGCGCCAGCAGCCAAGAAGCAGCGGGGATCTACGAGCAGTACTTC.

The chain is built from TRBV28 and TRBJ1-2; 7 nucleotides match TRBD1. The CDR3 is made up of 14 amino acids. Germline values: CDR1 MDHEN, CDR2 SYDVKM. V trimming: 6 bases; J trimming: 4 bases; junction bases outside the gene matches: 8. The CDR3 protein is CASRTTDRAYGYTF. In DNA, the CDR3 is TGTGCCAGCAGGACGACCGACAGGGCCTATGGCTACACCTTC.

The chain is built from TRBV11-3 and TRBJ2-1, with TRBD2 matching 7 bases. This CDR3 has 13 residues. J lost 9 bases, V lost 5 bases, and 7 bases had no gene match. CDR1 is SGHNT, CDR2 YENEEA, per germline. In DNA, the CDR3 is TGTGCCAGCAGCCCCTCCATAGCGGGTGAGCAGTTCTTC. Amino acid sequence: CASSPSIAGEQFF.